This record covers a single T cell receptor (beta chain). This receptor's antigen is unknown. Base qualities are not provided; no much larger clone lies one nucleotide away. The data originate from a study of T-cell memory formation after mild COVID-19 (dated by TCRdb to the early 2020s). Broadly, across the study: TCR sequence clusters from the two donors were found to be largely donor specific. T-cell clones expanding and contracting after mild COVID-19 in two donors were tracked by longitudinal TCRalpha and TCRbeta repertoire sequencing. Two young, previously healthy adult volunteers, one female and one male, were included in the cohort. General findings and caveats noted by the study authors: The detection of some responding clones in pre-infection memory suggests that pre-existing cross-reactive memory T cells joined the SARS-CoV-2 response. Balanced CD4/CD8 phenotypes were observed for clones contracting from day 15 to 85, whereas a bias towards CD4+ was observed for a second wave of clones expanding from day 15 to 37. Contracting CD4+ clones were located mainly in the CM and EM memory subsets, whereas CD8+ clones were found to be enriched in EMRA. The study included only two mild cases, and larger cohorts that include severe cases with pre-infection samples were judged to be necessary. Whether the second-wave clones peaking on day 37 were SARS-CoV-2 specific was not confirmed.

Ficoll-Paque density gradient centrifugation was used to isolate PBMCs. These reads were obtained on an Illumina NovaSeq 6000. TCRalpha and TCRbeta cDNA libraries were built by 5'RACE with constant-segment primers, adding sample barcodes and unique molecular identifiers. Trizol reagent was used to extract RNA from every sample. Library amplification was performed in two PCR steps, and a second sample barcode and Illumina TruSeq adapters were introduced in the second step. The libraries were sequenced on an Illumina NovaSeq using 2 x 150 bp paired-end reads. Per the original workflow: Reads were demultiplexed and collapsed into UMI-guided consensus sequences with migec v1.2.7. Using mixcr v2.1.11, UMI consensuses were aligned to TRA and TRB V and J templates and then assembled into clonotypes. A clonotype was counted as expanded or contracted only when both edgeR and NoisET called the clonotype significant, with the noise models trained on biological replicates. For edgeR calls, the cutoffs were a false discovery rate-adjusted p below 0.01 and a log2 fold-change threshold of 1. As an exploratory analysis of dynamics, max-normalized trajectories of the 1000 most abundant clonotypes were examined by PCA with hierarchical clustering. Separately sequenced CD4+ and CD8+ repertoires were used to assign a CD4 or CD8 phenotype to each responding clone. TCRdb reprocessed the public reads (quality trimming at Q25 with fastp, clone calling with MiXCR) and kept in-frame beta chains. Entries that share a CDR3 protein sequence are merged under the most common genes and DNA. TCRdb's processing, not the study's, gives the V and J calls here. The sample records roughly 340,000 distinct CDR3 sequences, roughly 20% of which are singletons. Clones ranked in the top ten supply over 20% of the sample.

Specimen: PBMCs or a T cell subset sorted from them (not recorded which). This TCR derives from a man between 18 and 29 years old who had mild COVID-19 (a few samples of this study predate the infection). The sample titles of this study are shuffled in the database, so cell type and time point are left out; the donor was told from shared clones.

The CDR3 protein sequence reads: CASSYYSVGTEAFF. The nucleotide sequence is given as TGTGCCAGCAGTTACTATTCGGTGGGCACTGAAGCTTTCTTT. The V gene is TRBV6-5 and the J gene is TRBJ1-1, with the D gene not clear enough to name. V gives up 1 base and J gives up 4 bases, and the segment between their germline ends measures 10 bases. From the cysteine through the phenylalanine, the CDR3 covers 14 amino acids. The DNA shown is the 42-base CDR3, in frame from base 1. Taken from the germline V gene, the CDR1 and CDR2 loops are MNHEY and SVGAGI.